Listed below are T cell receptor beta chains from one sample, sequenced in a study of blood T cells in healthy people across ages. From the 5' RACE reads, TCRdb called clonotypes with MiXCR, one entry per CDR3 protein. The table includes 650,000 to 1,000,000 distinct CDR3 sequences, about 47% detected once. The sample taken for sequencing was blood. These receptor sequences come from an elderly man in good health. Each CDR3 is given with its conserved first and last residue. Each record gives: J gene, D gene, clone size, V gene, CDR3 DNA, CDR3 protein. The D gene is left open where the match is weak. Clone size appears in some rows only: once, few, many, or a class for an expanded clone.

j_gene: TRBJ2-7; d_gene: .; abundance: .; v_gene: TRBV29-1; CDR3nt: TGCAGCGCCTCCAAAGGGGTCTACGAGCAGTACTTC; CDR3aa: CSASKGVYEQYF
j_gene: TRBJ2-7; d_gene: TRBD1; abundance: few; v_gene: TRBV9; CDR3nt: TGTGCCAGCAGCCCCCTAGGACAGGGGCTCGAGCAGTACTTC; CDR3aa: CASSPLGQGLEQYF
j_gene: TRBJ2-1; d_gene: TRBD2; abundance: .; v_gene: TRBV29-1; CDR3nt: TGCAGCGTTGAAGCCCCCCACCCACTAGCGGGATGGTACAATGAGCAGTTCTTC; CDR3aa: CSVEAPHPLAGWYNEQFF
j_gene: TRBJ1-3; d_gene: .; abundance: .; v_gene: TRBV29-1; CDR3nt: TGCAGCGTTGAAGATCCAGGCTCTGGAAACACCATATATTTT; CDR3aa: CSVEDPGSGNTIYF
j_gene: TRBJ2-1; d_gene: .; abundance: .; v_gene: TRBV10-2; CDR3nt: TGCGCCAGCATCGGGGTTGGGGCCTACAATGAGCAGTTCTTC; CDR3aa: CASIGVGAYNEQFF
j_gene: TRBJ2-3; d_gene: .; abundance: .; v_gene: TRBV11-2; CDR3nt: TGTGCCAGCAGCTTAGTCATGTCAGACACAGATACGCAGTATTTT; CDR3aa: CASSLVMSDTDTQYF
j_gene: TRBJ2-7; d_gene: TRBD1; abundance: few; v_gene: TRBV4-2; CDR3nt: TGTGCCAGCAGCCAAGATCTACAGGGGTACTACGAGCAGTACTTC; CDR3aa: CASSQDLQGYYEQYF
j_gene: TRBJ2-5; d_gene: .; abundance: .; v_gene: TRBV6-1; CDR3nt: TGTGCCAGCAGCCCGTCCCGGGCGCGCCAAGAGACCCAGTACTTC; CDR3aa: CASSPSRARQETQYF
j_gene: TRBJ2-3; d_gene: TRBD2; abundance: many; v_gene: TRBV28; CDR3nt: TGTGCCAGCAGTCCCGGGACTAGCTTTACAGATACGCAGTATTTT; CDR3aa: CASSPGTSFTDTQYF
j_gene: TRBJ2-7; d_gene: .; abundance: many; v_gene: TRBV7-9; CDR3nt: TGTGCCAGCAGCTCCCACTTAGGGGTGGACTACATTTCCTACGAGCAGTACTTC; CDR3aa: CASSSHLGVDYISYEQYF
j_gene: TRBJ2-7; d_gene: .; abundance: few; v_gene: TRBV20-1; CDR3nt: TGCAGTGGTATGAGGAGGGGAAATATCCATAACGAGCAGTACTTC; CDR3aa: CSGMRRGNIHNEQYF
j_gene: TRBJ2-7; d_gene: .; abundance: .; v_gene: TRBV5-6; CDR3nt: TGTGCCAGCAGCTTGGCCGGGACGGGCGGGTCTTACGAGCAGTACTTC; CDR3aa: CASSLAGTGGSYEQYF
j_gene: TRBJ2-5; d_gene: .; abundance: .; v_gene: TRBV20-1; CDR3nt: TGCAGTGCTAGAGCTCCCCGGAGGGGAGAGACCCAGTACTTC; CDR3aa: CSARAPRRGETQYF
j_gene: TRBJ2-2; d_gene: .; abundance: once; v_gene: TRBV7-2; CDR3nt: TGTGCCAGCAGCTTAGAGGCGGTCCGGACCGGGGAGCTGTTTTTT; CDR3aa: CASSLEAVRTGELFF
j_gene: TRBJ2-1; d_gene: TRBD2; abundance: few; v_gene: TRBV24-1; CDR3nt: TGTGCCACCAGTGAACCTGGGACTAGCGGGCTACAGTTCTTC; CDR3aa: CATSEPGTSGLQFF
j_gene: TRBJ1-1; d_gene: .; abundance: .; v_gene: TRBV12-3/TRBV12-4; CDR3nt: TGTGCCAGCAGCCCCTGGGGGGACACGAACACTGAAGCTTTCTTT; CDR3aa: CASSPWGDTNTEAFF
j_gene: TRBJ2-3; d_gene: .; abundance: .; v_gene: TRBV5-1; CDR3nt: TGCGCCAGCAGCTGGACAGTCCCGGATACGCAGTATTTT; CDR3aa: CASSWTVPDTQYF
j_gene: TRBJ2-7; d_gene: .; abundance: many; v_gene: TRBV3-1; CDR3nt: TGTGCCAGCAGCCTTACGCGCTACCACGAGCAGTACTTC; CDR3aa: CASSLTRYHEQYF
j_gene: TRBJ2-2; d_gene: TRBD2; abundance: few; v_gene: TRBV7-2; CDR3nt: TGTGCCAGCAGCTTGAGTCCAGCGGGAGGCCCCGGGGAGCTGTTTTTT; CDR3aa: CASSLSPAGGPGELFF
j_gene: TRBJ2-5; d_gene: TRBD2; abundance: few; v_gene: TRBV28; CDR3nt: TGTGCCAGCGGACAAGCGGGAGTGGAGACCCAGTACTTC; CDR3aa: CASGQAGVETQYF
j_gene: TRBJ2-7; d_gene: .; abundance: .; v_gene: TRBV30; CDR3nt: TGTGCCTGGAGCCGGGGGCCGTACGAGCAGTACTTC; CDR3aa: CAWSRGPYEQYF
j_gene: TRBJ1-4; d_gene: .; abundance: .; v_gene: TRBV20-1; CDR3nt: TGCAGTGCTACAGGGCCTAATGAAAAACTGTTTTTT; CDR3aa: CSATGPNEKLFF
j_gene: TRBJ2-5; d_gene: TRBD2; abundance: .; v_gene: TRBV12-3/TRBV12-4; CDR3nt: TGTGCCAGCAGCCCCAGCGGGAGGTTGGAGACCCAGTACTTC; CDR3aa: CASSPSGRLETQYF
j_gene: TRBJ2-3; d_gene: .; abundance: .; v_gene: TRBV10-3; CDR3nt: TGTGCCATCAGTGAGGAGGGTCCAGATACGCAGTATTTT; CDR3aa: CAISEEGPDTQYF
j_gene: TRBJ1-5; d_gene: .; abundance: .; v_gene: TRBV12-3/TRBV12-4; CDR3nt: TGTGCCAGCAGCGGAAGAAGATTCGGCCAGCCCCAGCATTTT; CDR3aa: CASSGRRFGQPQHF
j_gene: TRBJ1-6; d_gene: .; abundance: .; v_gene: TRBV6-2/TRBV6-3; CDR3nt: TGTGCCAGCAAATCATCGGGGGGTGATTCACCCCTCCACTTT; CDR3aa: CASKSSGGDSPLHF